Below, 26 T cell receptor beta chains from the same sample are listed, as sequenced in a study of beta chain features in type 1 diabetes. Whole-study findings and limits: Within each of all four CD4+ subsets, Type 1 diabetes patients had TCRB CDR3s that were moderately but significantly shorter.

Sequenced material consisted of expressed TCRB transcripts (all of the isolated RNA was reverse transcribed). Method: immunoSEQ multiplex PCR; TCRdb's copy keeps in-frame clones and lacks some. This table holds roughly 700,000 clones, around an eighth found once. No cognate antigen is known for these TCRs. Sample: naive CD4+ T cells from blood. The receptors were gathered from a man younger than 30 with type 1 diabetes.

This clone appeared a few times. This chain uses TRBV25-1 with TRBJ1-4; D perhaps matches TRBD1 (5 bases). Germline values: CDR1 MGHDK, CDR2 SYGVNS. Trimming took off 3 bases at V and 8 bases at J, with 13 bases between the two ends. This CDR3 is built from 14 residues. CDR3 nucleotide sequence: TGTGCCAGCAGTGAGCTACCGGGGCCAGAAAAACTGTTTTTT. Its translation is CASSELPGPEKLFF.

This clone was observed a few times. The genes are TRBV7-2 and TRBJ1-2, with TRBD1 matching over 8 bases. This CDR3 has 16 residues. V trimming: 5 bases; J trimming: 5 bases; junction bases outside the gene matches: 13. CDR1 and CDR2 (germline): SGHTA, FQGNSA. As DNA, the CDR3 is TGTGCCAGCAGCCCCGTAGGACAGGGCGGGGTGTATGGCTACACCTTC. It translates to CASSPVGQGGVYGYTF.

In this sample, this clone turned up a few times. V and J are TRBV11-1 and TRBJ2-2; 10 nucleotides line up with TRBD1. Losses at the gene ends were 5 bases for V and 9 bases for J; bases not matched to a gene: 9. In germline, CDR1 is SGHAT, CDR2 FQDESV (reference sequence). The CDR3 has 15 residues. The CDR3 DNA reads TGTGCCAGCAGCCTTCGACAGGGGGCCCGGAGGGAGCTGTTTTTT. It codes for CASSLRQGARRELFF.

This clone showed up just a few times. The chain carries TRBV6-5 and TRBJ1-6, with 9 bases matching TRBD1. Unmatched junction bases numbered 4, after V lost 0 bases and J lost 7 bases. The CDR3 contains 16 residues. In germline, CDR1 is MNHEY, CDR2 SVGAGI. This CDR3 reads CASSYSGTGRNSPLHF. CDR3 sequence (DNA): TGTGCCAGCAGTTACTCGGGGACAGGGCGAAATTCACCCCTCCACTTT.

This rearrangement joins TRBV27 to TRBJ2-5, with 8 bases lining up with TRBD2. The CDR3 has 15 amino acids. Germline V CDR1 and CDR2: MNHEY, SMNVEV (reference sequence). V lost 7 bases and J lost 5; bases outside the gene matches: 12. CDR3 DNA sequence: TGTGCCAGCAAAATACTAGCGGAAGAATGGGAGACCCAGTACTTC. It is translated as CASKILAEEWETQYF.

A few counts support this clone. The CDR3: CASSDHGPYNEQFF. DNA of the CDR3: TGTGCCAGCAGTGATCATGGACCCTACAATGAGCAGTTCTTC. The genes are TRBV25-1 and TRBJ2-1; D gene uncertain. This CDR3 is built from 14 residues. Trimming stripped 3 bases from V and 2 bases from J, with 8 bases between. The germline gives CDR1 MGHDK, CDR2 SYGVNS.

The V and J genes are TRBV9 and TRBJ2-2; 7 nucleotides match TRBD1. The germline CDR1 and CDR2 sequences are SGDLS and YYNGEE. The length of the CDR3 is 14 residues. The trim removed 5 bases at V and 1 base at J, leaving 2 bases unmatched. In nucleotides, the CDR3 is TGTGCCAGCAGGAGGACAGGGAACACCGGGGAGCTGTTTTTT. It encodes CASRRTGNTGELFF.

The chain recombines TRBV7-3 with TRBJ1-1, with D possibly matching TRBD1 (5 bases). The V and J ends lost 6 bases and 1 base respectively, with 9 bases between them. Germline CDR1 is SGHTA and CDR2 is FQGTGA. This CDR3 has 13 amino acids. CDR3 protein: CASSRQGNTEAFF. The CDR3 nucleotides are TGTGCCAGCAGTCGGCAGGGGAACACTGAAGCTTTCTTT.

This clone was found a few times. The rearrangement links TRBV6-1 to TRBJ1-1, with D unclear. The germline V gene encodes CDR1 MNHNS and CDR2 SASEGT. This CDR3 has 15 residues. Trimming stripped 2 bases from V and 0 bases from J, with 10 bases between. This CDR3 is CASSEWPQMNTEAFF. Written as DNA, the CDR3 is TGTGCCAGCAGTGAATGGCCGCAGATGAACACTGAAGCTTTCTTT.

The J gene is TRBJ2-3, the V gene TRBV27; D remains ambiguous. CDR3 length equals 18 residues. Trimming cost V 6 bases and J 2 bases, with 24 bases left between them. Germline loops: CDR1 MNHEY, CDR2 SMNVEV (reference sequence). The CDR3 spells CASSIRKVGLISTDTQYF. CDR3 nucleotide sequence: TGTGCCAGCAGCATAAGGAAGGTCGGGTTAATCTCCACAGATACGCAGTATTTT.

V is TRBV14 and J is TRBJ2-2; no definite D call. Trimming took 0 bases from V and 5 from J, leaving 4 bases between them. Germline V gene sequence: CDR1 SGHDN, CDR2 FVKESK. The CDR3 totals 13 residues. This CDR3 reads CASSQDLTGELFF. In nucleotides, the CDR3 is TGTGCCAGCAGCCAAGATCTGACCGGGGAGCTGTTTTTT.

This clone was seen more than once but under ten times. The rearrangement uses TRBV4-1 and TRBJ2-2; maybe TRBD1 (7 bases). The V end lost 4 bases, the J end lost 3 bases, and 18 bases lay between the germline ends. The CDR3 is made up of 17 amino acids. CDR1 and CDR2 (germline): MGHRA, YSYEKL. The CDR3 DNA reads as TGCGCCAGCAGCCCTGACAGGGCTAGCGCGCACACCGGGGAGCTGTTTTTT. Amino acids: CASSPDRASAHTGELFF.

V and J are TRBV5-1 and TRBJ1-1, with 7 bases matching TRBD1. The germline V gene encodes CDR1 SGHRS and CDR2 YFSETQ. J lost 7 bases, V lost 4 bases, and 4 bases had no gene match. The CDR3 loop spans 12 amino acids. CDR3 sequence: CASSPDRDEAFF. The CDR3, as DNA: TGCGCCAGCAGCCCCGACAGGGATGAAGCTTTCTTT.

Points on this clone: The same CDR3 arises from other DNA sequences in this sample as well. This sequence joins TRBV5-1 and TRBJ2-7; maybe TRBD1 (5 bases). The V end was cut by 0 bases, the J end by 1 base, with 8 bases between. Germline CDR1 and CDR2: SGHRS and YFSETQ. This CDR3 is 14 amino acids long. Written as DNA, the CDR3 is TGCGCCAGCAGCTTGGGGCCAGGGTCCTACGAGCAGTACTTC. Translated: CASSLGPGSYEQYF.

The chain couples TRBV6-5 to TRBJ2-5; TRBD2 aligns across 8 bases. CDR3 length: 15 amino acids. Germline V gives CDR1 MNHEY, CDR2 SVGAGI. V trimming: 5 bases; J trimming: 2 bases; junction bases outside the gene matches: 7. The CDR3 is CASSLSGLAQETQYF. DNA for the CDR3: TGTGCCAGCAGTCTCAGCGGACTAGCTCAAGAGACCCAGTACTTC.

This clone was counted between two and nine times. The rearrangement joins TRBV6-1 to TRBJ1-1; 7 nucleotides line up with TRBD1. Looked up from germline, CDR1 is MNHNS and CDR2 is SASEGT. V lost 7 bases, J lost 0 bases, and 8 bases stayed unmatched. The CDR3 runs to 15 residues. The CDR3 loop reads CASIKGTAMNTEAFF. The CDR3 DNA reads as TGTGCCAGCATTAAGGGGACAGCCATGAACACTGAAGCTTTCTTT.

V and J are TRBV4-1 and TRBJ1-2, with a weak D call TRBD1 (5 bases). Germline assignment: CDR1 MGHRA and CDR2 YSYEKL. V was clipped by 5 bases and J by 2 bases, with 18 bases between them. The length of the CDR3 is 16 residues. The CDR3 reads CASSLQDLFPNYGYTF. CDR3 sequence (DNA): TGCGCCAGCAGCTTACAGGACCTCTTCCCCAACTATGGCTACACCTTC.

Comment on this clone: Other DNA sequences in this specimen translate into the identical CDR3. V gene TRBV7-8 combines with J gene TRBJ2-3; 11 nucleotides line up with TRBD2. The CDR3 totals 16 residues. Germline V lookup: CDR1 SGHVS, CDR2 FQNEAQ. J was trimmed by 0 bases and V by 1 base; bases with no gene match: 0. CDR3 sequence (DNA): TGTGCCAGCAGCTTAGGGACTAGCGGGAGCACAGATACGCAGTATTTT. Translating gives CASSLGTSGSTDTQYF.

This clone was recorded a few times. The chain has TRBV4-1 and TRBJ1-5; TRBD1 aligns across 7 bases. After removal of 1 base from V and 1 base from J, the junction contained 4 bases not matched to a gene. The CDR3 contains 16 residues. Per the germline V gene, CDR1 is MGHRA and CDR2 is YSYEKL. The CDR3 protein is CASSQAPRGSNQPQHF. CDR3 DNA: TGCGCCAGCAGCCAAGCTCCCAGGGGGAGCAATCAGCCCCAGCATTTT.

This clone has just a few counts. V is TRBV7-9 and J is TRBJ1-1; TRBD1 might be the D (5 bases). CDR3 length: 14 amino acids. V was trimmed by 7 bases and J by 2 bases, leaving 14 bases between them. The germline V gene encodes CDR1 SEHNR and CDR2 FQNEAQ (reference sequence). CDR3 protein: CASILGTANTEAFF. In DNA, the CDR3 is TGTGCCAGCATCCTAGGGACGGCCAACACTGAAGCTTTCTTT.

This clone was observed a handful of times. The CDR3 reads CASSYRWAAGNTIYF. The CDR3 nucleotides are TGTGCCAGCAGTTACCGCTGGGCGGCTGGAAACACCATATATTTT. This chain connects TRBV6-5 to TRBJ1-3; the D is unclear. This CDR3 comprises 15 residues. Germline V CDR1 and CDR2: MNHEY, SVGAGI. Deletions cut 2 bases from V and 2 bases from J, with 10 bases between.

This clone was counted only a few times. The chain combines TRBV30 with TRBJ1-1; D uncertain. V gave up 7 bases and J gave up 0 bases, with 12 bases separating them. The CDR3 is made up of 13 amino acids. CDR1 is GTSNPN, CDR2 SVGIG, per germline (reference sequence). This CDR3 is CALAWNVNTEAFF. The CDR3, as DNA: TGTGCCTTAGCCTGGAACGTGAACACTGAAGCTTTCTTT.

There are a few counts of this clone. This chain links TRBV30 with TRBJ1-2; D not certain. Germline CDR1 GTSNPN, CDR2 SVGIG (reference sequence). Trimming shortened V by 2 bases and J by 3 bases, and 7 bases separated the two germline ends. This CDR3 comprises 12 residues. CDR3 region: CAWSHTHYGYTF. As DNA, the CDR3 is TGTGCCTGGAGTCATACGCACTATGGCTACACCTTC.

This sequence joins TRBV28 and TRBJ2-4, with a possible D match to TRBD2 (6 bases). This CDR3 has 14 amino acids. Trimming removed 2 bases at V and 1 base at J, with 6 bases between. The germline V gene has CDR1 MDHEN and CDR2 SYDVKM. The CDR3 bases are TGTGCCAGCAGTTTACGGGGGGCCAAAAACATTCAGTACTTC. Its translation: CASSLRGAKNIQYF.

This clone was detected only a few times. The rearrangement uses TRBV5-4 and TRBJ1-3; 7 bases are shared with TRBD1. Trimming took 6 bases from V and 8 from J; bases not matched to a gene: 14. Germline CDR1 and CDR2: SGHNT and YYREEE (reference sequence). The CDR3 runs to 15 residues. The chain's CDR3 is CASTDQGGRRDTIYF. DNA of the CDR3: TGTGCCAGCACAGACCAGGGGGGGCGGAGGGACACCATATATTTT.

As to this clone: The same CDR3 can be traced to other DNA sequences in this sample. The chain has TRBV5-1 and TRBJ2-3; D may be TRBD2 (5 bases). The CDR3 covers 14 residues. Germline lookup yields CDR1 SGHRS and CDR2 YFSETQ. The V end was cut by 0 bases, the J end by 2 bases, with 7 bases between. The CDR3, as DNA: TGCGCCAGCAGCTTGGGAGGGAACACAGATACGCAGTATTTT. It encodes CASSLGGNTDTQYF. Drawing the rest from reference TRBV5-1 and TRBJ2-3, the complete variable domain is KAGVTQTPRYLIKTRGQQVTLSCSPISGHRSVSWYQQTPGQGLQFLFEYFSETQRNKGNFPGRFSGRQFSNSRSEMNVSTLELGDSALYLCASSLGGNTDTQYFGPGTRLTVL.